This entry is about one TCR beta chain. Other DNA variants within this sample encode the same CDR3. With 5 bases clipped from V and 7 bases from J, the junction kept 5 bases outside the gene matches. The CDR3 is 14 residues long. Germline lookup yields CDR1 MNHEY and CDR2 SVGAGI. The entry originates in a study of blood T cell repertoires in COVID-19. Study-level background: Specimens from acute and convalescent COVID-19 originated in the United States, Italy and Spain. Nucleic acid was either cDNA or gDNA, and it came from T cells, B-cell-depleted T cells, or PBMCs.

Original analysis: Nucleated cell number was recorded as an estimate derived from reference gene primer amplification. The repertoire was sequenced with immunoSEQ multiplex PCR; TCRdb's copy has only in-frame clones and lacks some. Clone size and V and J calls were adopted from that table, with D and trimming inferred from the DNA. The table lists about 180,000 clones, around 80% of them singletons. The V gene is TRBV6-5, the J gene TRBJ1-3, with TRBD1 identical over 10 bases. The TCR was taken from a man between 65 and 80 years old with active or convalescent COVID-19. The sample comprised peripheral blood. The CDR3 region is CASSPGQGTNTIYF. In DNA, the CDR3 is TGTGCCAGCAGTCCGGGACAGGGGACCAACACCATATATTTT.